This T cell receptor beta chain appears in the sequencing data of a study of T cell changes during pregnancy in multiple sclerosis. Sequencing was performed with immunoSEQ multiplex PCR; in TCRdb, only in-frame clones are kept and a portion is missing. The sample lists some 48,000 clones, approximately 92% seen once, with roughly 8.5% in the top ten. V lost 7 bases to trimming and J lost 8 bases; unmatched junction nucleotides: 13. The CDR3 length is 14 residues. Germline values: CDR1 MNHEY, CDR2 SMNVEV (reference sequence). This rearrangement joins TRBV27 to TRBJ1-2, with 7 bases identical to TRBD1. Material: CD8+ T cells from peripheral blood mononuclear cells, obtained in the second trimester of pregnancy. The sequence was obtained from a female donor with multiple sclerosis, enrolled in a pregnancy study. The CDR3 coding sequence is TGTGCCAGCAACCCTTCCGGACAGGCAACGGGCTACACCTTC. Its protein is CASNPSGQATGYTF.